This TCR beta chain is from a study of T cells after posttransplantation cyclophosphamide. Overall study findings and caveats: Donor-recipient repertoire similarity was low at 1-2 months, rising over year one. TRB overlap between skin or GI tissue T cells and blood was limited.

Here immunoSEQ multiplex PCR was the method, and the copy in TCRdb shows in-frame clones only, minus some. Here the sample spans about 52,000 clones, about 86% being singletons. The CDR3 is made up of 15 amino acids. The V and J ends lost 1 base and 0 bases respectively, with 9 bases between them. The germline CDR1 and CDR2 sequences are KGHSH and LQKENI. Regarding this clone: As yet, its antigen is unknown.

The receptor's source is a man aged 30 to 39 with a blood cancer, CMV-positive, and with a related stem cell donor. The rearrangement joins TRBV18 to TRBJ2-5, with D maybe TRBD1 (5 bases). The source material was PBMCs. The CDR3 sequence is CASSPQPGHQETQYF. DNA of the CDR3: TGTGCCAGCTCACCACAACCAGGGCACCAAGAGACCCAGTACTTC.